This T cell receptor beta chain is drawn from a study of blood T cell repertoires in COVID-19. Some clones are missing from TCRdb's copy, which holds only in-frame ones; the method was immunoSEQ multiplex PCR. The repertoire holds around 300,000 clones, with just over 85% as singletons. The CDR3 totals 13 residues. From germline, CDR1 is LNHDA and CDR2 SQIVND (reference sequence). V was pared by 9 bases and J by 13 bases, with 10 bases of the junction left unmatched. This receptor was obtained from a woman aged 25 to 39 with active or convalescent COVID-19. V is TRBV19 and J is TRBJ1-5; 12 nucleotides line up with TRBD1. The specimen was peripheral blood. This CDR3 is CASSRDRGQGQHF. CDR3 DNA sequence: TGTGCCAGCTCACGGGACAGGGGGCAAGGGCAGCATTTT.